The 7 T cell receptor beta chains in this list originate from one sample, sequenced in a study of blood T cell repertoires in COVID-19. The protocol was immunoSEQ multiplex PCR, while the TCRdb copy is restricted to in-frame clones and leaves out a portion. The sample contains about 310,000 clones, roughly 86% of which appear only once. Sample: PBMCs or T cells enriched from blood (not recorded which). These receptors all come from a young woman who had recovered from COVID-19.

This sequence joins TRBV18 and TRBJ1-1, with a tentative D call TRBD1 (5 bases). CDR3 length equals 14 residues. The V gene's germline CDR1 is KGHSH and CDR2 LQKENI. The ends were cut back, 1 base at V and 3 bases at J, with 9 bases in the middle. CDR3 region: CASSPLGGDTEAFF. DNA of the CDR3: TGTGCCAGCTCACCACTGGGGGGAGACACTGAAGCTTTCTTT. Full variable domain (missing parts from reference TRBV18 and TRBJ1-1): NAGVMQNPRHLVRRRGQEARLRCSPMKGHSHVYWYRQLPEEGLKFMVYLQKENIIDESGMPKERFSAEFPKEGPSILRIQQVVRGDSAAYFCASSPLGGDTEAFFGQGTRLTVV.

The V gene is TRBV6-2 or TRBV6-3, the J gene TRBJ1-1; D is unresolved. Trimming stripped 0 bases from V and 4 bases from J, with 6 bases between. The CDR3 covers 13 residues. Germline V CDR1 and CDR2: MNHEY, SVGEGT. This CDR3 is CASSYSGVTEAFF. The DNA for the CDR3 is TGTGCCAGCAGTTACTCCGGGGTCACTGAAGCTTTCTTT.

This rearrangement joins TRBV7-9 to TRBJ1-3; tentatively, D is TRBD1 (6 bases). V dropped 3 bases and J dropped 2 bases, with 8 bases sitting between them. There are 14 residues in the CDR3. Germline CDR1 is SEHNR and CDR2 is FQNEAQ (reference sequence). Here the CDR3 reads CASSLAGAGNTIYF. Written as DNA, the CDR3 is TGTGCCAGCAGCTTGGCAGGGGCTGGAAACACCATATATTTT.

V and J are TRBV28 and TRBJ2-1; D is perhaps TRBD1 (5 bases). Trimming removed 6 bases at V and 4 bases at J, with 10 bases between. The germline V gene has CDR1 MDHEN and CDR2 SYDVKM. The length of the CDR3 is 13 residues. In nucleotides, the CDR3 is TGTGCCAGCAGGGGCACAGGTTACAATGAGCAGTTCTTC. Its protein product is CASRGTGYNEQFF. Together with reference TRBV28 and TRBJ2-1, the CDR3 gives the full variable domain: DVKVTQSSRYLVKRTGEKVFLECVQDMDHENMFWYRQDPGLGLRLIYFSYDVKMKEKGDIPEGYSVSREKKERFSLILESASTNQTSMYLCASRGTGYNEQFFGPGTRLTVL.

V and J are TRBV27 and TRBJ1-2; maybe TRBD1 (6 bases). The CDR3 runs to 14 residues. V lost 2 bases to trimming and J lost 5 bases, with 12 bases between them. The germline V gene encodes CDR1 MNHEY and CDR2 SMNVEV (reference sequence). This CDR3 reads CASSLGGAGYGYTF. The DNA for the CDR3 is TGTGCCAGCAGTTTAGGGGGGGCTGGATATGGCTACACCTTC.

The chain is built from TRBV18 and TRBJ1-1; D perhaps matches TRBD1 (6 bases). This CDR3 is built from 18 residues. Germline lookup yields CDR1 KGHSH and CDR2 LQKENI. The germline V and J ends were trimmed by 3 bases and 4 bases, with 24 bases remaining between them. Here the CDR3 reads CASSPRSRGRDRATEAFF. The CDR3 DNA is TGTGCCAGCTCACCTCGTTCCAGGGGCCGCGATAGAGCCACTGAAGCTTTCTTT.

This chain joins TRBV6-5 and TRBJ2-1; possible D gene TRBD2, 6 bases. Trimming stripped 0 bases from V and 4 bases from J, with 13 bases between. The CDR3 length is 16 residues. Per germline, CDR1 MNHEY and CDR2 SVGAGI. As DNA, the CDR3 is TGTGCCAGCAGTTACTCCTCCGGGGACTGGTACAATGAGCAGTTCTTC. Translating it yields CASSYSSGDWYNEQFF.